Here is one TCR beta chain with its context. This record comes from a study of blood T cell repertoires in COVID-19. Turning to the study itself: T cells, B-cell-depleted T cells, or PBMCs supplied cDNA or gDNA.

Generated by immunoSEQ multiplex PCR, the TCRdb table keeps only in-frame clones and is missing some. The sample shows hundreds of thousands of clones, about 89% of them seen only once. Seattle cases were enrolled at active infection and followed longitudinally. Trimming took 2 bases from V and 7 from J; bases not matched to a gene: 9. The CDR3 loop spans 15 amino acids. Germline V gene sequence: CDR1 KGHSH, CDR2 LQKENI. This TCR was sampled from a woman aged 45-65 years with COVID-19, enrolled during active disease. Sequencing used peripheral blood. V is TRBV18 and J is TRBJ1-2; 8 positions match TRBD1. For the CDR3, the DNA is TGTGCCAGCTCACCAATCTCTGGGGACAGGAGTGGCTACACCTTC. This sequence encodes CASSPISGDRSGYTF.